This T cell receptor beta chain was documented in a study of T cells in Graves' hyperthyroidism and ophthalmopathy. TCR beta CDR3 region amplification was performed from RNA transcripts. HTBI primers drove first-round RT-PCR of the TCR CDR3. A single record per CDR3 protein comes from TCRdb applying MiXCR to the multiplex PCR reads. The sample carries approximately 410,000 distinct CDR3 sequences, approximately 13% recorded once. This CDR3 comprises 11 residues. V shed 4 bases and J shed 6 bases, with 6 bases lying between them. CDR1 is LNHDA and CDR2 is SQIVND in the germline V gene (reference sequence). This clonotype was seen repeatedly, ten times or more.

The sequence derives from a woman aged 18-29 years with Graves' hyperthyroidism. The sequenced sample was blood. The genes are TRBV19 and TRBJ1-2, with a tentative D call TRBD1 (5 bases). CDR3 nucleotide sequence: TGTGCCAGTAGTACAGGGAATGGCTACACCTTC. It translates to CASSTGNGYTF.